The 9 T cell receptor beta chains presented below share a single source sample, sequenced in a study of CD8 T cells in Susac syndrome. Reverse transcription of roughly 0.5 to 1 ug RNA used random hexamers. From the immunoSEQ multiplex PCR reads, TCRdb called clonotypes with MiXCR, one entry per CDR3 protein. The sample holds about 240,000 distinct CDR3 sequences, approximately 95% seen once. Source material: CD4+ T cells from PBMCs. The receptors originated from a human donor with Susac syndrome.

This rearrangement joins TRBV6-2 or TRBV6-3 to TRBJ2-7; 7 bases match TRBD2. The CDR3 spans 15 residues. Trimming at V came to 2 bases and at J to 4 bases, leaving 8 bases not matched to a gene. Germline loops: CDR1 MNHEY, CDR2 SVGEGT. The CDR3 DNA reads TGTGCCAGCAGTTACCTAGCGGAGCACAGATACGAGCAGTACTTC. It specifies CASSYLAEHRYEQYF.

The CDR3 reads CSATGTGIIYEQYF. CDR3 nucleotides: TGCAGTGCAACCGGGACAGGGATAATCTACGAGCAGTACTTC. This chain links TRBV20-1 with TRBJ2-7; TRBD1 aligns across 9 bases. Germline CDR1 and CDR2: DFQATT and SNEGSKA (reference sequence). This CDR3 comprises 14 residues. V was clipped by 6 bases and J by 3 bases; unmatched bases: 9.

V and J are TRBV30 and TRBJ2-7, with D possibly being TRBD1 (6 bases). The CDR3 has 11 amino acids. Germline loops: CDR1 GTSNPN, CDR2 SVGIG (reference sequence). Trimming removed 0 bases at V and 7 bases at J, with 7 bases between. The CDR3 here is CAWSVGGEQYF. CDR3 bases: TGTGCCTGGAGTGTAGGGGGTGAGCAGTACTTC.

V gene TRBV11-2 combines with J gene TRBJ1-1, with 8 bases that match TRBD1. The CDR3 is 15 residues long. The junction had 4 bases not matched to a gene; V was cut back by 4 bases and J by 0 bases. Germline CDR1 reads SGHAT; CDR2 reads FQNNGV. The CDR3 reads CASSYRTGLNTEAFF. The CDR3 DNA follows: TGTGCCAGCAGCTACAGGACAGGGCTGAACACTGAAGCTTTCTTT.

CDR3 sequence (DNA): TGTGCCAGCAGTTTAGCGGGGAAAGGGAGAAGAGCTTTCTTT. Its translation: CASSLAGKGRRAFF. V usage is TRBV12-3 or TRBV12-4 and J usage is TRBJ1-1, with D hard to call. This CDR3 is 14 amino acids long. V gave up 0 bases and J gave up 10 bases, with 15 bases separating them.

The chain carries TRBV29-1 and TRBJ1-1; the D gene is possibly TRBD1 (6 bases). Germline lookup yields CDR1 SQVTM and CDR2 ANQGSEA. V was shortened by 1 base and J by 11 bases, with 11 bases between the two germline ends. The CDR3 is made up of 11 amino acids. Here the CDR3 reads CSVEVLTGAFF. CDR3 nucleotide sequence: TGCAGCGTTGAAGTATTGACAGGCGCTTTCTTT.

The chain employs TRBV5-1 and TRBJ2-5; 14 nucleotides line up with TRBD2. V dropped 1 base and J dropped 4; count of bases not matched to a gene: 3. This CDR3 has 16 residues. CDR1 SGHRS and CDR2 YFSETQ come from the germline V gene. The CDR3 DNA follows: TGCGCCAGCAGCTTGCCGGGACTAGCGGGAGCAGAGACCCAGTACTTC. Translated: CASSLPGLAGAETQYF.

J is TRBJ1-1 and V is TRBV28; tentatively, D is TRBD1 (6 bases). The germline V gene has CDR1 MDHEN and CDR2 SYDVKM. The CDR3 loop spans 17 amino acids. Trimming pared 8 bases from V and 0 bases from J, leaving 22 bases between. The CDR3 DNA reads TGTGCCAGCCCGCCTGCGGGGGCGGGATGGATGAACACTGAAGCTTTCTTT. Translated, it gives CASPPAGAGWMNTEAFF.

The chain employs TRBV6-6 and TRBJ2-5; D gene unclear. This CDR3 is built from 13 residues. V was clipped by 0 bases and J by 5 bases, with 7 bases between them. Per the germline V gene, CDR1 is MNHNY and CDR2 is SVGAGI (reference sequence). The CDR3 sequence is CASSYSKGETQYF. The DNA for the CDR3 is TGTGCCAGCAGTTACTCAAAAGGGGAGACCCAGTACTTC.